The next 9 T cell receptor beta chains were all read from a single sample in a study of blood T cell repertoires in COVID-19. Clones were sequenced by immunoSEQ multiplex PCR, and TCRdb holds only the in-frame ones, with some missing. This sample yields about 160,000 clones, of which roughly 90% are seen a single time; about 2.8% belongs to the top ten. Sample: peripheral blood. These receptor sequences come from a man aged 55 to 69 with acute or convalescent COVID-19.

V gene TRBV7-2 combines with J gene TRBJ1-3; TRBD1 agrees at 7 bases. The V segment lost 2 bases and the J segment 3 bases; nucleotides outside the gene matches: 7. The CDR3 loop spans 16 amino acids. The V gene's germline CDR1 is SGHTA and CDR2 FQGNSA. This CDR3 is CASSLQGWDSGNTIYF. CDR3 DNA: TGTGCCAGCAGCTTACAGGGGTGGGACAGTGGAAACACCATATATTTT. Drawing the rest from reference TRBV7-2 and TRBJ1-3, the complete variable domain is GAGVSQSPSNKVTEKGKDVELRCDPISGHTALYWYRQSLGQGLEFLIYFQGNSAPDKSGLPSDRFSAERTGGSVSTLTIQRTQQEDSAVYLCASSLQGWDSGNTIYFGEGSWLTVV.

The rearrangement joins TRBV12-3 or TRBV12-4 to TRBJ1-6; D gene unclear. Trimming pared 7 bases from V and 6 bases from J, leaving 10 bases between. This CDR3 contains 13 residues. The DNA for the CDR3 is TGTGCCAGCACTCTCCACTCTAATTCACCCCTCCACTTT. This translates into CASTLHSNSPLHF.

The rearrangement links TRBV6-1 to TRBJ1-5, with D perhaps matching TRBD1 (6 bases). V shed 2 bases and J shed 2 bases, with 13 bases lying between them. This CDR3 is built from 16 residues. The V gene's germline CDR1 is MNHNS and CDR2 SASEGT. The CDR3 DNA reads TGTGCCAGCAGTGAATTGGGGTGGACAGGCAATCAGCCCCAGCATTTT. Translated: CASSELGWTGNQPQHF.

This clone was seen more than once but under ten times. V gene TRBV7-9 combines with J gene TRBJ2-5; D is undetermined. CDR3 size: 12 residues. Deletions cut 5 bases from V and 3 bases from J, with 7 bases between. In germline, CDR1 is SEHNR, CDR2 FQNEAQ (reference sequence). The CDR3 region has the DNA TGTGCCAGCAGCGTTTCTGAAGAGACCCAGTACTTC. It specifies CASSVSEETQYF.

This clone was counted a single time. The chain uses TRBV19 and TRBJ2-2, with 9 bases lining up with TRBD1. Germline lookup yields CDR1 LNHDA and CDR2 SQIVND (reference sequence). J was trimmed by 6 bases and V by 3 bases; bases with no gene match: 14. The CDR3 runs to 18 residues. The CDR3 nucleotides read TGTGCCAGTAGTATTCGGAATGTTGGGACAGGGTCCTCCGGGGAGCTGTTTTTT. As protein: CASSIRNVGTGSSGELFF.

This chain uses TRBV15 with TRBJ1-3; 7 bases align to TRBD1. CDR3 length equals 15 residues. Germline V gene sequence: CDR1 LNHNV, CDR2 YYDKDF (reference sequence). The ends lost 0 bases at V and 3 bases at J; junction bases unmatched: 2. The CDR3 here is CATSRDPGGGNTIYF. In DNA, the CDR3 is TGTGCCACCAGCAGAGATCCAGGGGGTGGAAACACCATATATTTT.

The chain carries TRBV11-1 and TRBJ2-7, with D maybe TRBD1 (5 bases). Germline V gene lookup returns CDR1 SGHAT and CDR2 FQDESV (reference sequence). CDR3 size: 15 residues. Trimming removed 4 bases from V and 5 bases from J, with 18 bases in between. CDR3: CASSWGFQGGNEQYF. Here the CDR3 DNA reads TGTGCCAGCAGCTGGGGCTTCCAGGGTGGCAACGAGCAGTACTTC.

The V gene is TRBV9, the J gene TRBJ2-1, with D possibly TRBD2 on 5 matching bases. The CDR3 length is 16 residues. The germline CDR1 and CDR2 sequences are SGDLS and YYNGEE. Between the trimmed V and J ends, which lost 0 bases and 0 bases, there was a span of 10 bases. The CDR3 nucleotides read TGTGCCAGCAGCGTAGATGTGGGGAGCTCCTACAATGAGCAGTTCTTC. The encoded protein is CASSVDVGSSYNEQFF. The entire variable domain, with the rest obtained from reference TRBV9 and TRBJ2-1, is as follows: DSGVTQTPKHLITATGQRVTLRCSPRSGDLSVYWYQQSLDQGLQFLIQYYNGEERAKGNILERFSAQQFPDLHSELNLSSLELGDSALYFCASSVDVGSSYNEQFFGPGTRLTVL.

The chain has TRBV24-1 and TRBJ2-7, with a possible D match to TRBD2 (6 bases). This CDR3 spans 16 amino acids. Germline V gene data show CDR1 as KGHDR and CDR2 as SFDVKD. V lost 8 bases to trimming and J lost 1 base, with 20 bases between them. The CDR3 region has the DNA TGTGCCACCAACGCTCCTTCGGGACTGGGGTCCTACGAGCAGTACTTC. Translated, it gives CATNAPSGLGSYEQYF.